This T cell receptor (beta chain) was recorded in a study of shared clonotypes between healthy human individuals. Whole-study context: For every donor, three CD4 naive, three CD4 memory, two CD8 naive and one CD8 memory plates were used. Points from the study as a whole: In contrast to clonotypes shared by all four donors, non-shared clonotypes had lower generation probabilities. Large depth notwithstanding, sorted-subset sequencing proved incomplete by rarefaction.

Using immunoSEQ multiplex PCR, the repertoire was profiled, and TCRdb retains in-frame clones only, with some absent. The top ten hold 11% of the sample, which has under 300,000 clones, 65% seen once. This clone was picked up one time. Its antigen is not known. Germline CDR1 and CDR2: MNHEY and SMNVEV (reference sequence). V dropped 3 bases and J dropped 0 bases, with 8 bases sitting between them. The CDR3 consists of 14 residues. Sequenced material: memory CD4+ T cells sorted from blood. Indicated subset: CD45RA-negative fraction. This TCR was sampled from a man aged 25 to 40 in good health. This chain connects TRBV27 to TRBJ1-1; D call uncertain. CDR3 sequence (DNA): TGTGCCAGCAGTTTCCTAGGAATGAACACTGAAGCTTTCTTT. Translation: CASSFLGMNTEAFF.